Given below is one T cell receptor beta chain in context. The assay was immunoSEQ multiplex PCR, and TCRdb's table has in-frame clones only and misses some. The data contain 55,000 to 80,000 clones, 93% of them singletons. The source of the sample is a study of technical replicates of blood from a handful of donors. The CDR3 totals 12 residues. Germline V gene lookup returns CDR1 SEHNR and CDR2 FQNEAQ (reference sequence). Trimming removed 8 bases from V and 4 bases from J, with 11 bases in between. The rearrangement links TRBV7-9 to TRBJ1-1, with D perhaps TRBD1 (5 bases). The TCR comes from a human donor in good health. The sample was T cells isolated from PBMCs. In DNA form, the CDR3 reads TGTGCCAGCCGGGGGGGGTCCACTGAAGCTTTCTTT. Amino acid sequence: CASRGGSTEAFF.